This T cell receptor (beta chain) is from a study of identical twins. TCRdb re-analysed the 5' RACE reads in MiXCR, keeping a single row per CDR3 protein. The repertoire holds roughly 720,000 distinct CDR3 sequences, with roughly 18% as singletons. Germline-derived CDR1 and CDR2 are SQVTM and ANQGSEA. The CDR3 runs 15 residues. Trimming cost V 3 bases and J 7 bases; bases outside gene matches: 7. The same data also contributed to another study, on T cells expressing NK-cell markers. That paper adds: In the group of eight sequenced donors, seven were HCMV-seropositive and one was seronegative. Dominant NKG2C+ clonotypes were found to form roughly 1.0-7.0% of CD8+ T cells in roughly 6 donors.

The sequence derives from a woman aged 18 to 35 in good health. V usage is TRBV29-1 and J usage is TRBJ2-1; 12 bases align to TRBD2. The material sequenced was PBMCs. The CDR3 nucleotides are TGCAGCGTTGACCGACTAGCGGGAGCAGGGAATGAGCAGTTCTTC. It translates to CSVDRLAGAGNEQFF.